Below are 26 T cell receptor beta chains sequenced from a single sample in a study of T cells in Graves' hyperthyroidism and ophthalmopathy (dated by TCRdb to between 2017 and 2020). Libraries came from multiplex PCR. Instrument used: Illumina HiSeq 2000. The TCR beta CDR3 regions were amplified from RNA transcripts. The TCR CDR3 was subjected to a first round of RT-PCR using the HTBI primer set and the Qiagen OneStep RT-PCR kit. TCRdb's own reprocessing of the public reads used fastp at Q25 and MiXCR and kept productive beta chains. Rows with one shared CDR3 protein collapse into an entry with the most common genes and DNA. Recorded for this sample are 300,000 to 350,000 distinct CDR3 sequences; 15% to 20% of them occurred a single time. About 16% of the sample comes from the top ten. Sample: blood. All receptors derive from a woman aged 40 to 50 with Graves' ophthalmopathy.

This rearrangement joins TRBV15 to TRBJ1-2; TRBD1 aligns across 8 bases. V dropped 0 bases and J dropped 4; count of bases not matched to a gene: 13. The CDR3 extends over 18 amino acids. Per the germline V gene, CDR1 is LNHNV and CDR2 is YYDKDF (reference sequence). The CDR3 region is CATSRDTQGAAQFYGYTF. CDR3 DNA: TGTGCCACCAGCAGAGATACGCAGGGGGCCGCTCAATTCTATGGCTACACCTTC.

About this clonotype: A much more abundant neighbour one base away suggests this may be a read error. The CDR3 does not close with the conserved phenylalanine or tryptophan, likely indicating a read error. The J gene is TRBJ2-2, the V gene TRBV7-2, with no clear D. Trimming removed 2 bases from V and 3 bases from J, with 10 bases in between. The CDR3 is 15 residues long. Germline V gives CDR1 SGHTA, CDR2 FQGNSA. In DNA form, the CDR3 reads TGTGCCAGCAGCTTACTCGGAATGGACACCGGGGAGCTGTTTCTT. The encoded protein is CASSLLGMDTGELFL.

This clonotype occurred a few times. V usage is TRBV4-3 and J usage is TRBJ2-2; TRBD2 aligns across 7 bases. V dropped 6 bases and J dropped 4; count of bases not matched to a gene: 11. CDR3 length: 16 residues. The germline gives CDR1 LGHNA, CDR2 YSLEER. The CDR3 sequence: CASRGGEGGGTGELFF. The DNA for the CDR3 is TGCGCCAGCAGGGGGGGGGAGGGAGGAGGCACCGGGGAGCTGTTTTTT.

This clonotype was counted at least ten times. The J gene is TRBJ1-3, the V gene TRBV7-2; TRBD1 matches at 7 bases. The germline CDR1 and CDR2 sequences are SGHTA and FQGNSA. V gave up 5 bases and J gave up 7 bases; unmatched junction bases: 5. The CDR3 is 13 amino acids. The CDR3 spells CASSPGQFNTIYF. The CDR3 DNA is TGTGCCAGCAGCCCGGGACAGTTCAACACCATATATTTT.

This clonotype was counted ten times or more. The chain is built from TRBV6-5 and TRBJ2-7; D not resolved. The germline V and J ends were trimmed by 5 bases and 3 bases, with 17 bases remaining between them. Germline CDR1 MNHEY, CDR2 SVGAGI. CDR3 length: 15 residues. The CDR3 DNA reads as TGTGCCAGCAGTCCCTCGTGGGTGTCCTTCTACGAGCAGTACTTC. Its translation: CASSPSWVSFYEQYF.

This clonotype was counted between two and nine times. The genes are TRBV3-1 and TRBJ2-5; TRBD2 matches 7 bases. Per germline, CDR1 LGHDT and CDR2 YNNKEL (reference sequence). The junction had 14 bases not matched to a gene; V was cut back by 1 base and J by 6 bases. This CDR3 has 17 amino acids. This CDR3 reads CASSQGGGRPRVQTQYF. CDR3 DNA: TGTGCCAGCAGCCAAGGGGGGGGTCGGCCCCGAGTTCAGACCCAGTACTTC.

The CDR3 protein is CASSEPGKPYEQYF. CDR3 coding DNA: TGTGCCAGCAGTGAGCCTGGGAAACCCTACGAGCAGTACTTC. The rearrangement joins TRBV6-2 or TRBV6-3 to TRBJ2-7; D is uncertain. Trimming cost V 5 bases and J 2 bases, with 13 bases left between them. The V gene's germline CDR1 is MNHEY and CDR2 SVGEGT. The CDR3 loop spans 14 amino acids.

In regard to this clonotype: A clone one base away is much larger, so this may be a read error. The chain employs TRBV7-2 and TRBJ1-5; the D is unclear. This CDR3 region has 14 residues. CDR1 and CDR2 (germline): SGHTA, FQGNSA. The CDR3 nucleotides are TGTGCCAGCAGCTATACGGAAAGGAGTCAGTCCCAGCATTTT. This sequence encodes CASSYTERSQSQHF. Supplemented by reference TRBV7-2 and TRBJ1-5, the full variable domain reads GAGVSQSPSNKVTEKGKDVELRCDPISGHTALYWYRQSLGQGLEFLIYFQGNSAPDKSGLPSDRFSAERTGGSVSTLTIQRTQQEDSAVYLCASSYTERSQSQHFGDGTRLSIL.

The sample holds many counts of this clonotype. The chain joins TRBV6-5 to TRBJ1-1; D uncertain. Trimming removed 5 bases from V and 8 bases from J, with 12 bases in between. Germline assignment: CDR1 MNHEY and CDR2 SVGAGI. This CDR3 has 12 amino acids. The CDR3 loop reads CASSRGSEEAFF. CDR3 in DNA: TGTGCCAGCAGTCGGGGAAGCGAAGAAGCTTTCTTT.

This clonotype was counted at least ten times. The V gene is TRBV6-2 or TRBV6-3, the J gene TRBJ2-5; TRBD2 aligns across 11 bases. The V and J ends lost 6 bases and 4 bases, in that order; junction bases with no gene match: 4. This CDR3 region has 14 residues. Germline CDR1 MNHEY, CDR2 SVGEGT. CDR3: CASRHGLAGETQYF. DNA of the CDR3: TGTGCCAGCAGACACGGACTAGCGGGAGAGACCCAGTACTTC.

This clonotype was counted many times. This chain uses TRBV20-1 with TRBJ1-2, with 8 positions matching TRBD1. Germline V lookup: CDR1 DFQATT, CDR2 SNEGSKA (reference sequence). This CDR3 comprises 13 residues. V trimming: 6 bases; J trimming: 5 bases; junction bases outside the gene matches: 8. The CDR3: CSASPTGVYGYTF. The CDR3 DNA reads as TGCAGTGCCTCCCCGACAGGGGTGTATGGCTACACCTTC.

This clonotype was observed many times. The chain couples TRBV20-1 to TRBJ2-7; 12 positions agree with TRBD2. The germline V gene has CDR1 DFQATT and CDR2 SNEGSKA (reference sequence). The CDR3 spans 18 residues. J lost 2 bases, V lost 0 bases, and 11 bases had no gene match. The DNA for the CDR3 is TGCAGTGCTAGAGATCTAGCGGGAGGGTCGTCGCATGCCTACGAGCAGTACTTC. Translation gives CSARDLAGGSSHAYEQYF.

This clonotype was seen repeatedly, ten times or more. The V gene is TRBV12-5, the J gene TRBJ2-5, with TRBD2 as a possible D gene (6 bases). The CDR3 has 15 residues. V was trimmed by 1 base and J by 2 bases, leaving 11 bases between them. The germline gives CDR1 LGHNT, CDR2 FRNRAP. CDR3 loop: CASGLGRGYQETQYF. The CDR3 DNA is TGTGCTAGTGGTTTGGGACGGGGGTATCAAGAGACCCAGTACTTC.

The sample holds many counts of this clonotype. V is TRBV9 and J is TRBJ1-1, with TRBD1 matching over 8 bases. The ends lost 4 bases at V and 3 bases at J; junction bases unmatched: 8. In germline, CDR1 is SGDLS, CDR2 YYNGEE. This CDR3 region has 15 residues. CDR3 coding DNA: TGTGCCAGCAGCCCTCAAACAGGGGGTGACACTGAAGCTTTCTTT. The encoded protein is CASSPQTGGDTEAFF.

The chain carries TRBV6-1 and TRBJ2-7; TRBD1 matches at 7 bases. Germline CDR1 and CDR2: MNHNS and SASEGT. The J segment lost 3 bases and the V segment lost 0 bases, leaving 5 bases of the junction unmatched. The CDR3 runs to 15 residues. CDR3 sequence (DNA): TGTGCCAGCAGTGAAGCAGGGGGCTCGGTCTACGAGCAGTACTTC. Protein: CASSEAGGSVYEQYF.

The table lists this clonotype with many counts. The V gene is TRBV2, the J gene TRBJ2-7; 9 nucleotides agree with TRBD2. The CDR3 has 13 residues. J was trimmed by 6 bases and V by 8 bases; bases with no gene match: 8. In germline, CDR1 is SNHLY, CDR2 FYNNEI. The CDR3 DNA is TGTGCCAGCTTTTTGGCGGGAGGGTCCGAGCAGTACTTC. Translated: CASFLAGGSEQYF.

This clonotype has a count of ten or more. This chain uses TRBV30 with TRBJ2-5; possible D gene TRBD2, 6 bases. The CDR3 totals 13 residues. The V end was cut by 2 bases, the J end by 7 bases, with 14 bases between. Germline CDR1 is GTSNPN and CDR2 is SVGIG (reference sequence). The CDR3 loop is CAWSWREWGTQYF. In DNA, the CDR3 is TGTGCCTGGAGTTGGAGGGAGTGGGGGACCCAGTACTTC. The entire variable domain, with the rest obtained from reference TRBV30 and TRBJ2-5, is as follows: SQTIHQWPATLVQPVGSPLSLECTVEGTSNPNLYWYRQAAGRGLQLLFYSVGIGQISSEVPQNLSASRPQDRQFILSSKKLLLSDSGFYLCAWSWREWGTQYFGPGTRLLVL.

This clonotype was picked up many times. The chain is built from TRBV27 and TRBJ2-3, with D perhaps TRBD2 (6 bases). The ends were cut back, 7 bases at V and 1 base at J, with 15 bases in the middle. The germline V gene encodes CDR1 MNHEY and CDR2 SMNVEV (reference sequence). The CDR3 sequence is 15 residues long. Written as DNA, the CDR3 is TGTGCCAGCATGTTCCCGGGAGAAGGCACAGATACGCAGTATTTT. Encoded protein: CASMFPGEGTDTQYF.

This clonotype occurred many times. This chain links TRBV7-2 with TRBJ2-4; 12 bases agree with TRBD2. With V trimmed by 5 bases and J by 0 bases, 5 bases remained unmatched. CDR3 length equals 17 residues. CDR1 is SGHTA, CDR2 FQGNSA, per germline. In nucleotides, the CDR3 is TGTGCCAGCAGCGCCACTAGCGGGAGGATAGCCAAAAACATTCAGTACTTC. Translated, it gives CASSATSGRIAKNIQYF.

This clonotype was seen many times. The chain carries TRBV27 and TRBJ2-7, with TRBD1 matching over 9 bases. With 10 bases clipped from V and 4 bases from J, the junction kept 17 bases outside the gene matches. The CDR3 runs to 16 residues. The V gene's germline CDR1 is MNHEY and CDR2 SMNVEV (reference sequence). In nucleotides, the CDR3 is TGTGCCATCCTACGAACTGTCTATGGACAGGGGTACGAGCAGTACTTC. Residues: CAILRTVYGQGYEQYF.

The sample holds many counts of this clonotype. J is TRBJ2-2 and V is TRBV12-3 or TRBV12-4, with 10 bases matching TRBD1. The length of the CDR3 is 18 residues. The ends lost 3 bases at V and 5 bases at J; junction bases unmatched: 12. CDR3 protein: CASSLEQPGQGWTGELFF. CDR3 nucleotide sequence: TGTGCCAGCAGTTTGGAACAGCCGGGACAGGGGTGGACCGGGGAGCTGTTTTTT.

This clonotype was recorded at least ten times. CDR3 bases: TGTGCCAGCAGCGTCGGGACAGTTGAGAGCGAGCAGTACTTC. Residues: CASSVGTVESEQYF. This chain uses TRBV7-2 with TRBJ2-7; 7 nucleotides match TRBD1. V was pared by 5 bases and J by 6 bases, with 10 bases of the junction left unmatched. Per the germline V gene, CDR1 is SGHTA and CDR2 is FQGNSA. This CDR3 has 14 amino acids.

This clonotype has only a few counts. The chain carries TRBV5-1 and TRBJ2-2; the D gene is possibly TRBD1 (5 bases). Germline V gene lookup returns CDR1 SGHRS and CDR2 YFSETQ. Trimming pared 4 bases from V and 6 bases from J, leaving 25 bases between. This CDR3 is 18 amino acids long. The CDR3 sequence: CASSGRPPTIRGPGELFF. The CDR3 nucleotides are TGCGCCAGCAGCGGACGTCCGCCCACGATAAGGGGTCCCGGGGAGCTGTTTTTT.

This clonotype was counted ten times or more. V is TRBV3-1 and J is TRBJ2-7, with unresolved D. Germline lookup yields CDR1 LGHDT and CDR2 YNNKEL (reference sequence). V lost 0 bases, J lost 3 bases, and 9 bases lay in between. The length of the CDR3 is 14 residues. CDR3 sequence reads: CASSQDRFVYEQYF. The CDR3 region has the DNA TGTGCCAGCAGCCAAGACAGGTTTGTCTACGAGCAGTACTTC.

This clonotype was observed many times. The chain couples TRBV7-9 to TRBJ1-1; no clear D. Germline V lookup: CDR1 SEHNR, CDR2 FQNEAQ (reference sequence). Trimming shortened V by 0 bases and J by 5 bases, and 7 bases separated the two germline ends. The CDR3 totals 13 residues. CDR3 nucleotides: TGTGCCAGCAGCTTAGCGTTCGGAACTGAAGCTTTCTTT. Protein: CASSLAFGTEAFF.

This clonotype was seen many times. The chain employs TRBV27 and TRBJ2-7, with 7 positions matching TRBD2. V lost 6 bases, J lost 2 bases, and 7 bases stayed unmatched. The CDR3 totals 14 residues. Germline-derived CDR1 and CDR2 are MNHEY and SMNVEV (reference sequence). The CDR3 reads CASRGGGSTYEQYF. CDR3 bases: TGTGCCAGCAGGGGGGGGGGGAGCACCTACGAGCAGTACTTC.